This TCR beta chain was sequenced in a study of blood T cell repertoires in COVID-19. Method: immunoSEQ multiplex PCR; TCRdb's copy keeps in-frame clones and lacks some. The sample includes around 140,000 clones, about 83% of them seen just once. The CDR3 runs 15 residues. After removal of 4 bases from V and 3 bases from J, the junction contained 4 bases not matched to a gene. Germline-derived CDR1 and CDR2 are SGDLS and YYNGEE. This clonotype originated in a woman between 45 and 65 years old with acute COVID-19. Source material: PBMCs or T cells enriched from blood (not recorded which). The chain is built from TRBV9 and TRBJ2-6, with 7 bases fitting TRBD1. Written as DNA, the CDR3 is TGTGCCAGCAGCTCAAACAGGGGTGGGGCCAACGTCCTGACTTTC. Translation gives CASSSNRGGANVLTF.